This note documents a single T cell receptor beta chain sequence. What this receptor recognizes is not known. Per-nucleotide qualities are absent, and no much larger clonotype sits a single base away. From cysteine to phenylalanine, the CDR3 is 16 amino acids long. The read is trimmed to its CDR3 DNA, 48 bases read in frame from base 1. V trim: 6 bases; J trim: 8 bases; unmatched bases: 17. The germline V gene supplies CDR1 SNHLY and CDR2 FYNNEI. The record originates from a study of a mutant IDH1 vaccine in newly diagnosed glioma (dated by TCRdb to the early 2020s). Turning to the overall study: Vaccination started 4-6 weeks after radiotherapy alone, or was given together with temozolomide cycles in the groups whose treatment included chemotherapy. Before enrollment, patients had received standard therapy of radiotherapy alone, temozolomide alone, or radiochemotherapy with temozolomide; most received the combination. For exploratory analyses, around 23 treated patients had longitudinal TCRB deep sequencing done wherever samples were available. Of the 30 to 35 patients who were treated, around 62% were male and 37.5% were female, and the mean age was roughly 40 years. The week-35 safety follow-up took place at visit V12, and the week-47 end of study took place at visit V13. Peripheral blood was collected at six visits: V03 (baseline), V05, V07, V10, V12 and V13. Overall study outcomes, separate from this receptor: PBMC samples for TCRB deep sequencing were selected based on availability. No apparent relationship was observed between pseudoprogression and alterations in the top peripheral T cell clonotypes detected by TCRB sequencing. The authors noted that analyses of patient blood samples could not be reproduced because of sample limitations. Immune responses induced by the vaccine were seen in approximately 93% of patients across multiple MHC alleles.

Library construction relied on the immunoSEQ multiplex PCR assay. The hsTCRB Kit was used according to the manufacturer's protocol to amplify rearranged TCR beta chain sequences. Sequencing of TCRB libraries was carried out on an Illumina MiSeq. In the source study's methods: The kit vendor's proprietary platform handled demultiplexing, trimming and gene mapping. TCRdb re-hosts the immuneACCESS table, in-frame sequences only. Its copies lack some clones; in the studies checked, an unresolved V gene accounts for under half of them, and the cause for the rest is not known. The DNA was the basis for D and trimming; V, J and clone size are from that table. The sample table lists about 27,000 clones, 75% to 90% of them with a count of one. The ten most abundant clones make up about 33% of the sample. Taken with the paper, the label for time point translates to: week 35, safety follow-up. Each vaccine dose was 300 ug of a 20-mer mutant IDH1 peptide in Montanide, given subcutaneously with topical imiquimod. Patients were given eight vaccinations, in weeks 1, 3, 5, 7, 11, 15, 19 and 23, which matched visits V03 through V10. Newly diagnosed WHO grade 3 or 4 IDH1-mutant astrocytomas showing loss of nuclear ATRX were present in the donors. The samples were drawn from NOA16, a multicentre, single-arm, open-label phase I trial in Germany that tested a mutant IDH1 peptide vaccine in humans for the first time. Genomic DNA for TCRB sequencing was isolated from EDTA blood with the DNeasy Blood and Tissue Kit.

The sequenced sample was PBMCs, obtained from a glioma patient whose treatment included an IDH1 peptide vaccine. This TCR came from a man aged 25-45 years with glioma. The chain uses TRBV2 and TRBJ1-2; the junction holds 8 bases that match TRBD1. The DNA sequence follows: TGTGCCAGCAGAGGACTACGCTCCAGGGGGCCGGGCGGCTACACCTTC. This is translated as CASRGLRSRGPGGYTF.